This TCR beta chain was profiled in a study of T cell repertoires in cytomegalovirus infection. Overall study findings and caveats: Adding up the frequency of public TCR beta families identified people who carried CMV plus the relevant HLA.

One entry per CDR3 protein, called by TCRdb with MiXCR from the reads. The table has a few hundred thousand distinct CDR3 sequences, nearly 35% seen once. V lost 2 bases, J lost 5 bases, and 1 base stayed unmatched. The CDR3 extends over 15 amino acids. Notes on this clonotype: Its target is unknown.

The receptor's source is a human donor in good health (CMV status not recorded). Some clones in this sample may be carry-over from other donors' samples. This material consisted of cultured PBMCs, taken from culture after CMV antigen stimulation. The chain is built from TRBV12-3 or TRBV12-4 and TRBJ2-1, with 12 bases aligning to TRBD2. The CDR3 DNA sequence: TGTGCCAGCAGTTTAAGGACTAGCGGGAACAATGAGCAGTTCTTC. Its translation is CASSLRTSGNNEQFF.